The sequence of this T cell receptor (beta chain) was determined in a study of T cell repertoires in cytomegalovirus infection. Study as a whole: TCR beta signatures that were public indicated CMV infection and matching HLA type.

TCRdb re-called the reads with MiXCR, one entry per CDR3 protein. The sample shows some 300,000 distinct CDR3 sequences, under 20% of them seen only once. General study results and limits: There were carriers of CMV plus the relevant HLA, and cumulative public TCR beta family frequency identified them.

Of note for this clonotype: The antigen remains unidentified. A much bigger clone sits one base away, suggesting this may be a read error.

Trimming stripped 5 bases from V and 8 bases from J, with 18 bases between. CDR3 length: 14 residues. Sequences were obtained from PBMCs. This chain links TRBV12-3 or TRBV12-4 with TRBJ1-2, with D unclear. The TCR originated in a human donor in good health (CMV status not recorded). Some clones in this sample may be carry-over from other donors' samples. CDR3 residues: CASSPSRWGEGYTF. The DNA for the CDR3 is TGTGCCAGCAGTCCGTCCCGGTGGGGAGAAGGCTACACCTTC.